The clone carrying this T cell receptor beta chain was counted a few times. Antigen specificity is unknown. Treatment was busulfan-fludarabine conditioning, a marrow graft, and cyclophosphamide on days +3 and +4. This entry comes from a study of T cells after posttransplantation cyclophosphamide. Broader study findings: Donor CD8+ memory clones often dominated recipient blood repertoires at later times. After PTCy, TRB diversity resembled that of CNI/methotrexate controls. Blood and skin or GI T cell repertoires showed limited TRB overlap.

The table came from immunoSEQ multiplex PCR; TCRdb's copy has only in-frame clones and leaves some out. The table records over 10,000 clones, roughly 1.9% of them present only once. Germline CDR1 is LNHDA and CDR2 is SQIVND (reference sequence). The CDR3 consists of 14 residues. J gave up 2 bases and V 6 bases, and 5 bases lay outside the gene matches. The V and J genes are TRBV19 and TRBJ2-7; 9 bases match TRBD2. The specimen was PBMCs, collected after allogeneic stem cell transplant with posttransplant cyclophosphamide. The clonotype was recovered from a young adult male patient who received an allogeneic stem cell transplant from a related donor, was CMV-positive, and had no GVHD. Some T cells may be provided by the graft donor. The CDR3 DNA follows: TGTGCCAGTAGCCCCTTAGCGGGGGCCTACGAGCAGTACTTC. Its protein product is CASSPLAGAYEQYF.